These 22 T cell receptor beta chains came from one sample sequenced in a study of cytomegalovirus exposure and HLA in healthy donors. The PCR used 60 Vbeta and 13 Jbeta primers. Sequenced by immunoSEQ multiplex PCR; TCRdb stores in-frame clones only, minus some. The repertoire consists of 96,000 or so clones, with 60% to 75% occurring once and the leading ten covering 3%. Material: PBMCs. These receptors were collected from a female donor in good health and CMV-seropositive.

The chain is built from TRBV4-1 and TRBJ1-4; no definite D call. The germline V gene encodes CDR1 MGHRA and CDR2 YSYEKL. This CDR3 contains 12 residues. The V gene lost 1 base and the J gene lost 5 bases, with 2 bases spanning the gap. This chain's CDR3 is CASSQVNEKLFF. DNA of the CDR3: TGCGCCAGCAGCCAAGTAAATGAAAAACTGTTTTTT.

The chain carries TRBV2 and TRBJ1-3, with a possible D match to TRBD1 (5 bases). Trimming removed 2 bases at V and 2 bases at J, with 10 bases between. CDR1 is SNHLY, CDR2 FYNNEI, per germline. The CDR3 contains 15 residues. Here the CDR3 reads CASSELRETGNTIYF. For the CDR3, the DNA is TGTGCCAGCAGTGAACTCAGGGAAACTGGAAACACCATATATTTT.

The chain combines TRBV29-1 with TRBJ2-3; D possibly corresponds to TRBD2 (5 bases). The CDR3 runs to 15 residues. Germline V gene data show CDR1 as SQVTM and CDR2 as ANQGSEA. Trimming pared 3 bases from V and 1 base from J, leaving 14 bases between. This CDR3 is CSVDPGIAGTDTQYF. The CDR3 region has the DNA TGCAGCGTTGATCCCGGGATCGCGGGCACAGATACGCAGTATTTT.

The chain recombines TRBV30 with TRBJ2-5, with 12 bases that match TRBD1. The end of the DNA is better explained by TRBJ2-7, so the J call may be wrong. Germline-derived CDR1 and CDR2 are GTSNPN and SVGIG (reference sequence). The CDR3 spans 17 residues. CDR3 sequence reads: CAWREGQGAGTRYEQYF. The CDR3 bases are TGTGCCTGGAGGGAGGGACAGGGGGCAGGTACGCGTTACGAGCAGTACTTC.

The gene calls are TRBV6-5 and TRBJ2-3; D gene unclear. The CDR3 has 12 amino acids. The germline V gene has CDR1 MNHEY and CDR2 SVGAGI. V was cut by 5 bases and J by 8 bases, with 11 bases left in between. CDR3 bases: TGTGCCAGCAGTCCCCGACATAGTACGCAGTATTTT. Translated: CASSPRHSTQYF.

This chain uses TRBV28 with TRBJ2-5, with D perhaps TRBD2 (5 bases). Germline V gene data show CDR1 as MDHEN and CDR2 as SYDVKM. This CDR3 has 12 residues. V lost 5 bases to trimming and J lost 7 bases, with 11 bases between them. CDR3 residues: CASSPSRGTQYF. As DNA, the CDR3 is TGTGCCAGCAGTCCATCCCGGGGGACCCAGTACTTC.

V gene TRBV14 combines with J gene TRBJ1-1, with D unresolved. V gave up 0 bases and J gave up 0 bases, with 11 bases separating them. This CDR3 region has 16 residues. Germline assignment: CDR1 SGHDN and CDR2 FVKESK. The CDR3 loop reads CASSQDRRSLNTEAFF. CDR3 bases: TGTGCCAGCAGCCAAGATAGGAGATCACTGAACACTGAAGCTTTCTTT.

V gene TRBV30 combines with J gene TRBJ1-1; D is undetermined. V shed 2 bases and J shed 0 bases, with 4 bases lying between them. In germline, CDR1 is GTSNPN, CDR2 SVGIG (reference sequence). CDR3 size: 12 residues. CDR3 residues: CAWSPVNTEAFF. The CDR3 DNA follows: TGTGCCTGGAGTCCGGTGAACACTGAAGCTTTCTTT.

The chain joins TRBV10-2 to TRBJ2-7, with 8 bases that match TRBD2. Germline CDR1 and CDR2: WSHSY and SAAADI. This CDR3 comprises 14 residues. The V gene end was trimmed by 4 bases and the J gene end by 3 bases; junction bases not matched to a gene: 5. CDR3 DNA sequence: TGCGCCAGCAGTGCGGGGGGGGGCAGCTACGAGCAGTACTTC. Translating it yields CASSAGGGSYEQYF.

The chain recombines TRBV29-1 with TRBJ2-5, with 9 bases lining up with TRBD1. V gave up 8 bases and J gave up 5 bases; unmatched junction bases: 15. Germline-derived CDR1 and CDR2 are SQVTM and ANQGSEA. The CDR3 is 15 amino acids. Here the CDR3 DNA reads TGCAGCTCCACCCTGGGACAGGGTCCCCGGGAGACCCAGTACTTC. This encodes CSSTLGQGPRETQYF.

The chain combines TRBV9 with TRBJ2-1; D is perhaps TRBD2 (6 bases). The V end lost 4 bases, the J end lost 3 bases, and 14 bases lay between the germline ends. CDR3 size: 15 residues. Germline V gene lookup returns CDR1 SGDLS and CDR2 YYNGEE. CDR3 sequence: CASSPTGDLYNEQFF. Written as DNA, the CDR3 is TGTGCCAGCAGCCCTACGGGAGACCTCTACAATGAGCAGTTCTTC.

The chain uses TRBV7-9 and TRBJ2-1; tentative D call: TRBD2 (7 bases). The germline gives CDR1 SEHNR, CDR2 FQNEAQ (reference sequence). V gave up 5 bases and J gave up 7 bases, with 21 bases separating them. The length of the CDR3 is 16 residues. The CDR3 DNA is TGTGCCAGCAGCCTCCAGGGCGGGGGCGCAGGGAATGAGCAGTTCTTC. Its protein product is CASSLQGGGAGNEQFF.

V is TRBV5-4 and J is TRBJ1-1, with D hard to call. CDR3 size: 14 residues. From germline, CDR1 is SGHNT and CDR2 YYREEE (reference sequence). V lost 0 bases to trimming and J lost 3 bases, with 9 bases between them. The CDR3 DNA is TGTGCCAGCAGCTTGGGAGGGCTGGACACTGAAGCTTTCTTT. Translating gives CASSLGGLDTEAFF.

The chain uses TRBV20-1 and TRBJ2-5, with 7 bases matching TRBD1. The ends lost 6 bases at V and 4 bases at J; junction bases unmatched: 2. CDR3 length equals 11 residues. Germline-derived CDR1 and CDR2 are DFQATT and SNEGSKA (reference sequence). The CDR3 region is CSAKGAETQYF. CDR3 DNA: TGCAGTGCGAAGGGGGCAGAGACCCAGTACTTC.

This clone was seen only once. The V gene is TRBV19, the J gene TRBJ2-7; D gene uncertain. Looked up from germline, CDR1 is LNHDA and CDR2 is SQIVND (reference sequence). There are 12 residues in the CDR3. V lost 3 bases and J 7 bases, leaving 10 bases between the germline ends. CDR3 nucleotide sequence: TGTGCCAGTAGTATGGTTGTCGGGGAGCAGTACTTC. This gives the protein CASSMVVGEQYF. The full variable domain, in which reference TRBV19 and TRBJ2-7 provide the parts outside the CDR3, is DGGITQSPKYLFRKEGQNVTLSCEQNLNHDAMYWYRQDPGQGLRLIYYSQIVNDFQKGDIAEGYSVSREKKESFPLTVTSAQKNPTAFYLCASSMVVGEQYFGPGTRLTVT.

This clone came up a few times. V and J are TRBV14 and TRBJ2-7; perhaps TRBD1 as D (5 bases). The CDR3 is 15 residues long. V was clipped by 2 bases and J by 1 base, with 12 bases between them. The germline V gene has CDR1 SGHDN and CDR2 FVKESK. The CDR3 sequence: CASSQNRLGSYEQYF. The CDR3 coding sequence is TGTGCCAGCAGCCAAAACAGGTTAGGGTCCTACGAGCAGTACTTC. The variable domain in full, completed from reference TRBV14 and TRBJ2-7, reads EAGVTQFPSHSVIEKGQTVTLRCDPISGHDNLYWYRRVMGKEIKFLLHFVKESKQDESGMPNNRFLAERTGGTYSTLKVQPAELEDSGVYFCASSQNRLGSYEQYFGPGTRLTVT.

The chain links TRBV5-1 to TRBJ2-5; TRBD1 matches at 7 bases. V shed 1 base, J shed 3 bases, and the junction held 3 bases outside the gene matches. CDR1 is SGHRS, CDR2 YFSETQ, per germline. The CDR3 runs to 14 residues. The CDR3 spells CASSLWGTEETQYF. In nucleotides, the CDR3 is TGCGCCAGCAGCTTGTGGGGGACAGAAGAGACCCAGTACTTC. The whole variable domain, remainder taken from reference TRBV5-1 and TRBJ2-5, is KAGVTQTPRYLIKTRGQQVTLSCSPISGHRSVSWYQQTPGQGLQFLFEYFSETQRNKGNFPGRFSGRQFSNSRSEMNVSTLELGDSALYLCASSLWGTEETQYFGPGTRLLVL.

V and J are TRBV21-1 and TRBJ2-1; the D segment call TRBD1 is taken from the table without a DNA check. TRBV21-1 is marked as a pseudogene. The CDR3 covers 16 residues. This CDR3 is CASSKVKKDSQNEQFF. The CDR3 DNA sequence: TGTGCCAGCAGCAAAGTAAAGAAGGACAGCCAAAATGAGCAGTTCTTC.

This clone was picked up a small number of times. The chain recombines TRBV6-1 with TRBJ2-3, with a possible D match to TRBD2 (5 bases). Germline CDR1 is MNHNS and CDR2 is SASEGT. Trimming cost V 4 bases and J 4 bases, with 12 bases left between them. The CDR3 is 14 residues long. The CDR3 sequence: CASSVPDLADTQYF. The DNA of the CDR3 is TGTGCCAGCAGTGTACCGGACTTGGCAGATACGCAGTATTTT.

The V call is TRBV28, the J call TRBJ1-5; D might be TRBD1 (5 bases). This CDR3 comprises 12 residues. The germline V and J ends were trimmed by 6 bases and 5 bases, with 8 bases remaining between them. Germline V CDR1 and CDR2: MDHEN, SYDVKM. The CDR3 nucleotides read TGTGCCAGCAGCTGGGGGGATCAGCCCCAGCATTTT. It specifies CASSWGDQPQHF.

The CDR3, as DNA: TGTGCCAGCAGCTGGAGGAAGGGGAACACTGAAGCTTTCTTT. Its translation: CASSWRKGNTEAFF. This sequence joins TRBV7-2 and TRBJ1-1; no clear D. The CDR3 totals 14 residues. CDR1 and CDR2 (germline): SGHTA, FQGNSA. Deletions cut 4 bases from V and 1 base from J, with 10 bases between.

CDR3 bases: TGTGCCAGCAGTGAAGAGGCAGGGGGATCCGGGGAGCTGTTTTTT. This translates into CASSEEAGGSGELFF. The chain is built from TRBV6-4 and TRBJ2-2; 7 bases align to TRBD1. Trimming cost V 3 bases and J 6 bases; bases outside gene matches: 7. The CDR3 extends over 15 amino acids. CDR1 is MRHNA, CDR2 SNTAGT, per germline.